Below are 32 T cell receptor beta chains sequenced from a single sample in a study of PD-L1 blockade in urothelial cancer. Sequencing was performed with immunoSEQ multiplex PCR; in TCRdb, only in-frame clones are kept and a portion is missing. The data show 100,000 to 150,000 clones, with roughly 82% seen just once and 2% to 3% held by the top ten. Time point reported: peripheral blood 6 weeks after treatment start. The sample here was PBMCs, taken around atezolizumab (anti-PD-L1) treatment. The origin of the receptors is a man over 45 with urothelial cancer.

This clone has just one count. The sample holds other DNA sequences that translate to the same CDR3. V is TRBV19 and J is TRBJ2-7; 9 bases agree with TRBD1. Germline V CDR1 and CDR2: LNHDA, SQIVND (reference sequence). CDR3 length equals 13 residues. V dropped 5 bases and J dropped 4; count of bases not matched to a gene: 3. The CDR3 reads CASSSTGGYEQYF. The CDR3 bases are TGTGCCAGTAGTTCGACAGGGGGGTACGAGCAGTACTTC.

This clone has just one count. The chain has TRBV2 and TRBJ1-1, with D perhaps TRBD1 (6 bases). The ends were cut back, 2 bases at V and 6 bases at J, with 13 bases in the middle. CDR3 length: 14 residues. Germline lookup yields CDR1 SNHLY and CDR2 FYNNEI. The CDR3: CASSELRGKSEAFF. Here the CDR3 DNA reads TGTGCCAGCAGTGAATTGAGGGGGAAGTCTGAAGCTTTCTTT. The variable domain in full, with the rest retrieved from reference TRBV2 and TRBJ1-1, is EPEVTQTPSHQVTQMGQEVILRCVPISNHLYFYWYRQILGQKVEFLVSFYNNEISEKSEIFDDQFSVERPDGSNFTLKIRSTKLEDSAMYFCASSELRGKSEAFFGQGTRLTVV.

The V and J genes are TRBV9 and TRBJ2-2; 11 bases are shared with TRBD1. V trimming: 0 bases; J trimming: 4 bases; junction bases outside the gene matches: 5. The CDR3 covers 17 residues. Germline-derived CDR1 and CDR2 are SGDLS and YYNGEE. This CDR3 is CASSVAGGQGGTGELFF. The CDR3 DNA reads as TGTGCCAGCAGCGTAGCTGGGGGACAGGGGGGCACCGGGGAGCTGTTTTTT.

The chain combines TRBV6-5 with TRBJ1-6; D unclear. The germline V gene has CDR1 MNHEY and CDR2 SVGAGI. This CDR3 contains 12 residues. The ends were cut back, 4 bases at V and 10 bases at J, with 8 bases in the middle. The CDR3 bases are TGTGCCAGCAGTTCCGCCGGGTCACCCCTCCACTTT. This encodes CASSSAGSPLHF.

The chain joins TRBV2 to TRBJ2-7, with TRBD2 as a possible D gene (5 bases). This CDR3 region has 14 residues. The V gene lost 1 base and the J gene lost 3 bases, with 10 bases spanning the gap. CDR1 is SNHLY, CDR2 FYNNEI, per germline. The CDR3 nucleotides are TGTGCCAGCAGTGAAGGAAGGAGGAGCTACGAGCAGTACTTC. It specifies CASSEGRRSYEQYF.

The chain uses TRBV14 and TRBJ1-3; D call uncertain. Trimming stripped 6 bases from V and 0 bases from J, with 6 bases between. CDR1 is SGHDN, CDR2 FVKESK, per germline. CDR3 length: 13 residues. The CDR3 bases are TGTGCCAGCAGTCCCCACTCTGGAAACACCATATATTTT. Residues: CASSPHSGNTIYF.

The V and J genes are TRBV5-1 and TRBJ2-1, with 11 bases fitting TRBD2. CDR1 is SGHRS, CDR2 YFSETQ, per germline. CDR3 length: 16 residues. Trimming removed 0 bases from V and 2 bases from J; junction bases left unmatched: 1. In DNA form, the CDR3 reads TGCGCCAGCAGCTTGGTAGCGGGAGGGCCCTACAATGAGCAGTTCTTC. It specifies CASSLVAGGPYNEQFF.

J is TRBJ2-2 and V is TRBV6-4; 12 bases match TRBD2. CDR3 size: 15 residues. The germline gives CDR1 MRHNA, CDR2 SNTAGT. The V and J ends lost 2 bases and 7 bases, in that order; junction bases with no gene match: 2. The CDR3 spells CASSDGTSGFGELFF. The DNA for the CDR3 is TGTGCCAGCAGTGACGGGACTAGCGGGTTCGGGGAGCTGTTTTTT.

The V gene is TRBV4-2, the J gene TRBJ2-1; TRBD2 might be the D (6 bases). V shed 3 bases and J shed 7 bases, with 22 bases lying between them. Germline lookup yields CDR1 LGHNA and CDR2 YNFKEQ. This CDR3 spans 17 amino acids. The CDR3, as DNA: TGTGCCAGCAGCCAGGGGAGACTAGGGTCATGGTCGAATGAGCAGTTCTTC. Translation gives CASSQGRLGSWSNEQFF.

The V and J genes are TRBV2 and TRBJ1-5; no definite D call. V was trimmed by 1 base and J by 6 bases, leaving 7 bases between them. The CDR3 consists of 13 residues. The germline V gene encodes CDR1 SNHLY and CDR2 FYNNEI. CDR3: CASSEGYGQPQHF. The CDR3 coding sequence is TGTGCCAGCAGTGAAGGGTACGGTCAGCCCCAGCATTTT. The full variable domain, rest sourced from reference TRBV2 and TRBJ1-5, is EPEVTQTPSHQVTQMGQEVILRCVPISNHLYFYWYRQILGQKVEFLVSFYNNEISEKSEIFDDQFSVERPDGSNFTLKIRSTKLEDSAMYFCASSEGYGQPQHFGDGTRLSIL.

The chain combines TRBV5-1 with TRBJ1-4; 7 nucleotides line up with TRBD1. The germline V gene has CDR1 SGHRS and CDR2 YFSETQ. This CDR3 has 13 amino acids. V gave up 7 bases and J gave up 7 bases; unmatched junction bases: 7. CDR3 in DNA: TGCGCCAGCCGACAGGGCCGAGGTGAAAAACTGTTTTTT. Protein product: CASRQGRGEKLFF.

DNA for the CDR3: TGTGCCTGGATTGGAGGGGCGAATCCACGCACTGAAGCTTTCTTT. It encodes CAWIGGANPRTEAFF. The V gene is TRBV30, the J gene TRBJ1-1; D possibly corresponds to TRBD1 (5 bases). This CDR3 has 15 amino acids. Trimming took 4 bases from V and 4 from J, leaving 19 bases between them. Germline CDR1 reads GTSNPN; CDR2 reads SVGIG (reference sequence).

The chain recombines TRBV6-1 with TRBJ1-6; D unresolved. Trimming shortened V by 5 bases and J by 5 bases, and 13 bases separated the two germline ends. Germline V gene sequence: CDR1 MNHNS, CDR2 SASEGT. This CDR3 has 15 residues. CDR3 DNA sequence: TGTGCCAGCAGTAAGCGGGGTCCGGATAATTCACCCCTCCACTTT. Protein sequence: CASSKRGPDNSPLHF.

The count of this clone is one. The rearrangement uses TRBV5-1 and TRBJ2-7; TRBD1 might be the D (6 bases). CDR1 and CDR2 (germline): SGHRS, YFSETQ. The CDR3 is 15 amino acids. The germline V and J ends were trimmed by 1 base and 2 bases, with 13 bases remaining between them. CDR3 sequence reads: CASSLRDRTTYEQYF. CDR3 sequence (DNA): TGCGCCAGCAGCTTGAGAGACAGGACGACCTACGAGCAGTACTTC.

V usage is TRBV28 and J usage is TRBJ1-2; no definite D call. The germline V and J ends were trimmed by 6 bases and 4 bases, with 18 bases remaining between them. The CDR3 totals 15 residues. CDR1 and CDR2 (germline): MDHEN, SYDVKM. The CDR3 loop reads CASSPALGSPYGYTF. The CDR3 DNA reads as TGTGCCAGCAGCCCGGCCCTGGGCAGCCCCTATGGCTACACCTTC.

V is TRBV11-3 and J is TRBJ2-1; TRBD1 matches 11 bases. J lost 7 bases, V lost 5 bases, and 7 bases had no gene match. Germline loops: CDR1 SGHNT, CDR2 YENEEA. CDR3 length: 15 amino acids. The CDR3 reads CASSPAGQGVNEQFF. The CDR3, as DNA: TGTGCCAGCAGCCCCGCGGGACAGGGGGTTAATGAGCAGTTCTTC.

CDR3 in DNA: TGTGCCAGCTCACCAGCTGCTGCGGCGGGTAATGAAAAACTGTTTTTT. It specifies CASSPAAAAGNEKLFF. This chain joins TRBV18 and TRBJ1-4; D uncertain. Trimming left V 2 bases short and J 4 bases short, with 14 bases between. Germline lookup yields CDR1 KGHSH and CDR2 LQKENI. The CDR3 contains 16 residues.

The J gene is TRBJ2-1, the V gene TRBV10-3; 8 bases agree with TRBD1. J was trimmed by 2 bases and V by 4 bases; bases with no gene match: 4. CDR3 size: 15 residues. Germline CDR1 ENHRY, CDR2 SYGVKD. CDR3 sequence (DNA): TGTGCCATCAGTGTAGGACAGGGACCCTACAATGAGCAGTTCTTC. This gives the protein CAISVGQGPYNEQFF.

The chain is built from TRBV5-1 and TRBJ2-7; 9 bases are shared with TRBD2. V trimming: 0 bases; J trimming: 3 bases; junction bases outside the gene matches: 4. The CDR3 is 15 amino acids. The germline CDR1 and CDR2 sequences are SGHRS and YFSETQ. CDR3 amino acids: CASSLGSSGIYEQYF. The CDR3, as DNA: TGCGCCAGCAGCTTGGGTTCTAGCGGGATCTACGAGCAGTACTTC.

In this sample, this clone turned up once. This chain links TRBV30 with TRBJ2-3, with 12 bases fitting TRBD2. Per the germline V gene, CDR1 is GTSNPN and CDR2 is SVGIG (reference sequence). J was trimmed by 4 bases and V by 6 bases; bases with no gene match: 11. CDR3 length: 16 amino acids. This CDR3 is CACSTGTSGFSDTQYF. DNA of the CDR3: TGTGCCTGCAGCACCGGGACTAGCGGGTTCTCAGATACGCAGTATTTT.

The V and J genes are TRBV7-9 and TRBJ1-1, with 9 bases fitting TRBD1. The V segment lost 5 bases and the J segment 1 base; nucleotides outside the gene matches: 2. Germline values: CDR1 SEHNR, CDR2 FQNEAQ (reference sequence). The CDR3 loop spans 14 amino acids. The CDR3 DNA reads as TGTGCCAGCAGCAGGGGACAGGGGAACACTGAAGCTTTCTTT. This encodes CASSRGQGNTEAFF.

This rearrangement joins TRBV28 to TRBJ1-6; D might be TRBD1 (5 bases). V lost 5 bases and J 2 bases, leaving 28 bases between the germline ends. The CDR3 is 21 residues long. Per germline, CDR1 MDHEN and CDR2 SYDVKM. The CDR3 nucleotides are TGTGCCAGCAGTATTAGGCACGGAGCTGCAGGGATGGGTCCCTATAATTCACCCCTCCACTTT. Its translation: CASSIRHGAAGMGPYNSPLHF.

This clone has just a few counts. CDR3 DNA: TGCGCCAGCAGCCAAATGGGACTAGCGGCCCAAGAGACCCAGTACTTC. Protein product: CASSQMGLAAQETQYF. The rearrangement links TRBV4-1 to TRBJ2-5; 11 bases map to TRBD2. J was trimmed by 1 base and V by 2 bases; bases with no gene match: 3. Germline V gene lookup returns CDR1 MGHRA and CDR2 YSYEKL. This CDR3 spans 16 amino acids.

Here the CDR3 reads CASRRSYNEQFF. In DNA form, the CDR3 reads TGCGCCAGCCGAAGGAGCTACAATGAGCAGTTCTTC. The V call is TRBV5-1, the J call TRBJ2-1; D not resolved. The CDR3 covers 12 residues. In germline, CDR1 is SGHRS, CDR2 YFSETQ. Trimming pared 7 bases from V and 3 bases from J, leaving 8 bases between.

The V call is TRBV2, the J call TRBJ2-6; the D gene is possibly TRBD1 (5 bases). The CDR3 loop spans 16 amino acids. Germline CDR1 SNHLY, CDR2 FYNNEI. V lost 3 bases and J 3 bases, leaving 12 bases between the germline ends. CDR3 residues: CASSDAGLYGANVLTF. CDR3 nucleotides: TGTGCCAGCAGTGACGCAGGGTTATATGGGGCCAACGTCCTGACTTTC.

The chain carries TRBV29-1 and TRBJ1-1; D is possibly TRBD1 (6 bases). In germline, CDR1 is SQVTM, CDR2 ANQGSEA. V lost 4 bases to trimming and J lost 3 bases, with 15 bases between them. The CDR3 has 14 residues. The CDR3 sequence is CSVAWGLGDTEAFF. In DNA, the CDR3 is TGCAGCGTTGCTTGGGGGCTGGGGGACACTGAAGCTTTCTTT. The whole variable domain, remainder taken from reference TRBV29-1 and TRBJ1-1, is SAVISQKPSRDICQRGTSLTIQCQVDSQVTMMFWYRQQPGQSLTLIATANQGSEATYESGFVIDKFPISRPNLTFSTLTVSNMSPEDSSIYLCSVAWGLGDTEAFFGQGTRLTVV.

J is TRBJ2-7 and V is TRBV6-1; 9 nucleotides align to TRBD2. Per the germline V gene, CDR1 is MNHNS and CDR2 is SASEGT. V was clipped by 4 bases and J by 1 base; unmatched bases: 8. The CDR3 has 16 residues. This CDR3 is CASSARTAGGSYEQYF. CDR3 nucleotides: TGTGCCAGCAGTGCTCGTACAGCGGGAGGTTCCTACGAGCAGTACTTC.

The CDR3 DNA reads TGTGCCAGCAGCCAGGACTCTTCGAACACCGGGGAGCTGTTTTTT. Translating gives CASSQDSSNTGELFF. The rearrangement joins TRBV2 to TRBJ2-2; the D gene is possibly TRBD2 (5 bases). The CDR3 extends over 15 amino acids. V lost 6 bases and J 0 bases, leaving 11 bases between the germline ends. The germline V gene encodes CDR1 SNHLY and CDR2 FYNNEI.

CDR3 sequence reads: CASSAGQNFYGYTF. The CDR3 DNA follows: TGTGCCAGTAGTGCGGGACAGAACTTCTATGGCTACACCTTC. The chain couples TRBV19 to TRBJ1-2, with 7 bases aligning to TRBD1. The junction had 7 bases not matched to a gene; V was cut back by 5 bases and J by 4 bases. CDR3 length: 14 amino acids. CDR1 and CDR2 from the germline V gene are LNHDA and SQIVND (reference sequence).

This chain links TRBV28 with TRBJ2-3; 16 nucleotides match TRBD2. Unmatched junction bases numbered 5, after V lost 5 bases and J lost 0 bases. This CDR3 has 18 residues. Germline V gene data show CDR1 as MDHEN and CDR2 as SYDVKM. CDR3 sequence (DNA): TGTGCCAGCAGTCTAGGGACTAGCGGGAGGGCTAGCACAGATACGCAGTATTTT. Translation gives CASSLGTSGRASTDTQYF.

The chain is built from TRBV28 and TRBJ2-2; TRBD2 agrees at 12 bases. Unmatched junction bases numbered 5, after V lost 6 bases and J lost 6 bases. The CDR3 covers 15 residues. In germline, CDR1 is MDHEN, CDR2 SYDVKM. CDR3 in amino acids: CASRQTSGSPGELFF. CDR3 DNA sequence: TGTGCCAGCAGGCAGACTAGCGGGAGTCCCGGGGAGCTGTTTTTT.

The gene calls are TRBV7-9 and TRBJ1-3, with TRBD1 matching 11 bases. CDR1 is SEHNR, CDR2 FQNEAQ, per germline (reference sequence). CDR3 length: 16 residues. V shed 5 bases and J 4 bases; nucleotides not matched to a gene: 7. The CDR3 loop reads CASSRGQGARGNTIYF. In DNA, the CDR3 is TGTGCCAGCAGCCGAGGACAGGGGGCGCGAGGAAACACCATATATTTT. Looking up the rest from reference TRBV7-9 and TRBJ1-3 gives the full variable domain: DTGVSQNPRHKITKRGQNVTFRCDPISEHNRLYWYRQTLGQGPEFLTYFQNEAQLEKSRLLSDRFSAERPKGSFSTLEIQRTEQGDSAMYLCASSRGQGARGNTIYFGEGSWLTVV.